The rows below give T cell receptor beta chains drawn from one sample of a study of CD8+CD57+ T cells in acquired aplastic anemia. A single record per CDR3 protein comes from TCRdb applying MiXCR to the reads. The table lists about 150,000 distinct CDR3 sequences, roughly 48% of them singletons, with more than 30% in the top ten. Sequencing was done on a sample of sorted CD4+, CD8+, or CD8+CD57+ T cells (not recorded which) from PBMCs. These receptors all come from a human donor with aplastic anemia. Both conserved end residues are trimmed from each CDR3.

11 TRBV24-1 ATSDSFYNEQF
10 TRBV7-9 ASSPGTDEAF
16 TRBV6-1 ASSEGSEGVTGHYGYT
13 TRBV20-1 SARPYRESTSEQY
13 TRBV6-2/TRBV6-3 ASSYAGPQGQPQH
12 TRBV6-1 ASRAGTFNYGYT
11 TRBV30 AWSQDSQETQY
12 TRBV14 ASSRAGARYEQY
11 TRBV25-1 ASSASSHGGYT
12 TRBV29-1 SVASGGADETQY
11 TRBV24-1 ATSDVLTDTQY
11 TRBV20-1 STRAVDSYEQY
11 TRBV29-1 SVEGQANTEAF
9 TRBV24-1 ATSGRVEQY
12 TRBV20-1 SARDRGGPYEQY
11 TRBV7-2 ASSFQENQPQH
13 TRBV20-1 SASGDRGLNTEAF
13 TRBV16 ASSPGGKSTDTQY